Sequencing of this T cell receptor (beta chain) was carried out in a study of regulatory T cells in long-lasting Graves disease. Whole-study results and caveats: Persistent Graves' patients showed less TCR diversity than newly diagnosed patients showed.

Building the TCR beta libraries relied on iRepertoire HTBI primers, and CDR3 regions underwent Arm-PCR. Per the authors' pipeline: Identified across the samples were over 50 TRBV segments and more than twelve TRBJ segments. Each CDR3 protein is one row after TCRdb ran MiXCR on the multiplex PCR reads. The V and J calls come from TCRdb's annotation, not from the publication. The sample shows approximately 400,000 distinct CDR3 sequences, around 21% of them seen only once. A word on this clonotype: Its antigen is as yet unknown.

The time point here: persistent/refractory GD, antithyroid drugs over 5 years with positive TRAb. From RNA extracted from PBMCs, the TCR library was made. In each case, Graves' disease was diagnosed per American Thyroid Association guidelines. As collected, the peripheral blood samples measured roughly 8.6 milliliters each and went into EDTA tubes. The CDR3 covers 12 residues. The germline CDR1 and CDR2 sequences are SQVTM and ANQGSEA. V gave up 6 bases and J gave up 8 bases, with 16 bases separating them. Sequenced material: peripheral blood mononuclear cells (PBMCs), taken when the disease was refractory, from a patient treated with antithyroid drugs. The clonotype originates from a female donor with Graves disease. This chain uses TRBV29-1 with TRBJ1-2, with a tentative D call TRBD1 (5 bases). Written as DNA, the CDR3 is TGCAGCGTCCTGGGGGGGAGCGCCGGCTACACCTTC. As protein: CSVLGGSAGYTF.